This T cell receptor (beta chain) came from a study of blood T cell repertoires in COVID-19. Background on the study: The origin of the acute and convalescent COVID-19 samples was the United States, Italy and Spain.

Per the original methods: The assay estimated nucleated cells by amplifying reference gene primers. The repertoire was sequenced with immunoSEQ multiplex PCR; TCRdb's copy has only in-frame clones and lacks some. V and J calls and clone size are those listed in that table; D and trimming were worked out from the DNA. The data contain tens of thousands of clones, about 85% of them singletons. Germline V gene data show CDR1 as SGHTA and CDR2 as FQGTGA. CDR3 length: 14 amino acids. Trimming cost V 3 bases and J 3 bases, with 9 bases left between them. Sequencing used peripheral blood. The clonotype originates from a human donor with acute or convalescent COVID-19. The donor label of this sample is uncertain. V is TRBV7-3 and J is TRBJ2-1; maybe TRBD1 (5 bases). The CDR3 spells CASSFGANYNEQFF. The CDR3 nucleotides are TGTGCCAGCAGCTTTGGGGCTAACTACAATGAGCAGTTCTTC. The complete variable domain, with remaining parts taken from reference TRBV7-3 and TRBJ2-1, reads GAGVSQTPSNKVTEKGKYVELRCDPISGHTALYWYRQSLGQGPEFLIYFQGTGAADDSGLPNDRFFAVRPEGSVSTLKIQRTERGDSAVYLCASSFGANYNEQFFGPGTRLTVL.